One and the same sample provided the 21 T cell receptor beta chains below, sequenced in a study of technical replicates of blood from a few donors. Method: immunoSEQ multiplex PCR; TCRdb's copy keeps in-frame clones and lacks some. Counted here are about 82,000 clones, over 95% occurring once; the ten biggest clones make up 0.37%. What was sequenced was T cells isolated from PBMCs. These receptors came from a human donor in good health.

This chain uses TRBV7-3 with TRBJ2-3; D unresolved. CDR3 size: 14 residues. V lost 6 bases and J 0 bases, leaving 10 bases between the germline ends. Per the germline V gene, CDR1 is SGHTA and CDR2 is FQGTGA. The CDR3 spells CASSSLTSTDTQYF. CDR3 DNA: TGTGCCAGCAGTTCGCTTACTAGCACAGATACGCAGTATTTT.

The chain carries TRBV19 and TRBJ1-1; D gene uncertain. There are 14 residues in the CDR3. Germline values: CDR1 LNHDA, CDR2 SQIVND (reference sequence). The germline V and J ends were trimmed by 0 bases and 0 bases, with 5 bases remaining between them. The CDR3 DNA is TGTGCCAGTAGTATAGACGGTATGAACACTGAAGCTTTCTTT. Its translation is CASSIDGMNTEAFF.

The CDR3 here is CASSLLAAFEAFF. The CDR3 DNA is TGTGCCAGCAGCTTATTGGCGGCTTTTGAAGCTTTCTTT. The chain combines TRBV7-2 with TRBJ1-1; D gene unclear. Per germline, CDR1 SGHTA and CDR2 FQGNSA. The V end lost 2 bases, the J end lost 7 bases, and 11 bases lay between the germline ends. The CDR3 consists of 13 residues.

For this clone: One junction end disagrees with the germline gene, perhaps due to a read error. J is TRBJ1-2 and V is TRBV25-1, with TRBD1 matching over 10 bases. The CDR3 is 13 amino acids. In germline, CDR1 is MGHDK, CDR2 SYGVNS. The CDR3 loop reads CASSEGPGQGPCF. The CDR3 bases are TGTGCCAGCAGTGAAGGTCCGGGACAGGGGCCTTGTTTC.

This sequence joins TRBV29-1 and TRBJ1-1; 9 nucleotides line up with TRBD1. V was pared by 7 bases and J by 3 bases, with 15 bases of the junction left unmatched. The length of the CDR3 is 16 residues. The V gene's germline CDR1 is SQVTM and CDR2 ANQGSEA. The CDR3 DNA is TGCAGCGCCTTTATTGGACAGGGGAGTGGAGACACTGAAGCTTTCTTT. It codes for CSAFIGQGSGDTEAFF.

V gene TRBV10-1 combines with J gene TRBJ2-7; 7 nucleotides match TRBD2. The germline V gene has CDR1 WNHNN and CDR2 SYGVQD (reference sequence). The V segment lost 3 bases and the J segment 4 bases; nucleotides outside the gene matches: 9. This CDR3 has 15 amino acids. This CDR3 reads CASSDSTSENYEQYF. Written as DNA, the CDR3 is TGCGCCAGCAGTGATAGCACTAGCGAAAATTACGAGCAGTACTTC.

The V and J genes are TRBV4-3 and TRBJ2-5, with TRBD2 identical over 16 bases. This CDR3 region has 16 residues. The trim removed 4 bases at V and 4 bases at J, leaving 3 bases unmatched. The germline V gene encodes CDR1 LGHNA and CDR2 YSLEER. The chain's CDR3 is CASSPGLAGGGETQYF. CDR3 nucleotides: TGCGCCAGCAGCCCGGGACTAGCGGGAGGGGGAGAGACCCAGTACTTC.

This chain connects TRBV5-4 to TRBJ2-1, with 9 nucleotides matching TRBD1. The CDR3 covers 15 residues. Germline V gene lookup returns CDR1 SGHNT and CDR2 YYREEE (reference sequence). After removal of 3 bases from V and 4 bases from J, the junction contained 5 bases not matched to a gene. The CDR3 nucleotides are TGTGCCAGCAGCTCACCGGGACAGGGTTACAATGAGCAGTTCTTC. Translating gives CASSSPGQGYNEQFF.

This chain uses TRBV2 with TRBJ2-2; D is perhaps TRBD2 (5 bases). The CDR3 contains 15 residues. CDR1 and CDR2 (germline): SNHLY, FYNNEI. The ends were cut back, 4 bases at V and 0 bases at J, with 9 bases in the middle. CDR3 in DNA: TGTGCCAGCAGTGCGCGAGGGCCGAACACCGGGGAGCTGTTTTTT. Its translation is CASSARGPNTGELFF. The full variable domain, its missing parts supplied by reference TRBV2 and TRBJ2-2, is EPEVTQTPSHQVTQMGQEVILRCVPISNHLYFYWYRQILGQKVEFLVSFYNNEISEKSEIFDDQFSVERPDGSNFTLKIRSTKLEDSAMYFCASSARGPNTGELFFGEGSRLTVL.

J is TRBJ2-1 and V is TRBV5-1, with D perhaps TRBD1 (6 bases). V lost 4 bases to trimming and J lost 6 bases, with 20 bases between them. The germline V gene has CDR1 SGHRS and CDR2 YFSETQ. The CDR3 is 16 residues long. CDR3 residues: CASSPQQGPPSNEQFF. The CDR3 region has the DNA TGCGCCAGCAGCCCTCAACAGGGTCCTCCTTCCAATGAGCAGTTCTTC.

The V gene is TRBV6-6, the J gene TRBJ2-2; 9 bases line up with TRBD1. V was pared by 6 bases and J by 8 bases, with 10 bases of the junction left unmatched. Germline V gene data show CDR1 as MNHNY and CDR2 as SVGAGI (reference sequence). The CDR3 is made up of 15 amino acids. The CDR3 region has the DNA TGTGCCAGCAGCCAGGGACAGGGTTTAGTAGGGGAGCTGTTTTTT. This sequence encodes CASSQGQGLVGELFF.

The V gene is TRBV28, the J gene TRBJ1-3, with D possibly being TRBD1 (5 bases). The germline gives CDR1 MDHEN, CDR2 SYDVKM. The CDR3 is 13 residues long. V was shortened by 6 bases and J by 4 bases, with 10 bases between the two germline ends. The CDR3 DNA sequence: TGTGCCAGCAGAGCAGGGTTCGGAAACACCATATATTTT. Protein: CASRAGFGNTIYF.

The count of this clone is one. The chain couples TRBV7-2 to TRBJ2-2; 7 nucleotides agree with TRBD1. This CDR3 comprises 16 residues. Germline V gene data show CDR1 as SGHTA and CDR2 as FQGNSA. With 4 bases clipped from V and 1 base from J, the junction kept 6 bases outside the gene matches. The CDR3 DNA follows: TGTGCCAGCAGCTCGCGAGGGACAGTGAACACCGGGGAGCTGTTTTTT. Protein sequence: CASSSRGTVNTGELFF. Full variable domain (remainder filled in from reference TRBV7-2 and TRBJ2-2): GAGVSQSPSNKVTEKGKDVELRCDPISGHTALYWYRQSLGQGLEFLIYFQGNSAPDKSGLPSDRFSAERTGGSVSTLTIQRTQQEDSAVYLCASSSRGTVNTGELFFGEGSRLTVL.

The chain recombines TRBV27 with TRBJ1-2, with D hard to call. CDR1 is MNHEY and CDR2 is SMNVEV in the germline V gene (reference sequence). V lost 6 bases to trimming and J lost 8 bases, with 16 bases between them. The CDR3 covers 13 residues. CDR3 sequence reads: CASSRLLGEGYTF. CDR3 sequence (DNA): TGTGCCAGCAGCCGTCTTCTCGGGGAAGGCTACACCTTC.

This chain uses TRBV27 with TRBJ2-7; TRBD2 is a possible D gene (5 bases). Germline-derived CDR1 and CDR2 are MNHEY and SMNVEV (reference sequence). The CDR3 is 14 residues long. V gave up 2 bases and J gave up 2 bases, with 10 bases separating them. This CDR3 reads CASSLGRGTYEQYF. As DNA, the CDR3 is TGTGCCAGCAGTTTAGGCCGGGGAACCTACGAGCAGTACTTC.

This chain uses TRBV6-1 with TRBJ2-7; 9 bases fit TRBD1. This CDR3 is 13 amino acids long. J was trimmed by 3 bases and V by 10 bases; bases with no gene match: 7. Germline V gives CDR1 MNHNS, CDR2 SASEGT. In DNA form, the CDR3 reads TGTGCCACCCGAGGACAGGGGAACTACGAGCAGTACTTC. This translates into CATRGQGNYEQYF.

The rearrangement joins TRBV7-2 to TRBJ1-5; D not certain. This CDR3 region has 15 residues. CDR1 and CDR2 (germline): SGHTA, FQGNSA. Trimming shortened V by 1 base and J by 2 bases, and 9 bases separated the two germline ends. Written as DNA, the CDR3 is TGTGCCAGCAGCTTAGGGTTACGAGGCAATCAGCCCCAGCATTTT. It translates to CASSLGLRGNQPQHF.

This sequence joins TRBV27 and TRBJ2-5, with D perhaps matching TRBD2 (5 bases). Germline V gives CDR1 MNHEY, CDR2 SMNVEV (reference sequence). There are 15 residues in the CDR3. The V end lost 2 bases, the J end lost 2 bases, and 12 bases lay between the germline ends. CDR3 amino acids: CASSLGWTAQETQYF. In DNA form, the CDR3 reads TGTGCCAGCAGTTTAGGCTGGACTGCTCAAGAGACCCAGTACTTC.

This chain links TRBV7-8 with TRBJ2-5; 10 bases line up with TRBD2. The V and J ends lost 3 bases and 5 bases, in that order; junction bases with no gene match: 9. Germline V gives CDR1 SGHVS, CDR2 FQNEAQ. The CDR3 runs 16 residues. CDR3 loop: CASSFLLLAGDETQYF. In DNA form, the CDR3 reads TGTGCCAGCAGCTTCTTACTTCTAGCGGGAGATGAGACCCAGTACTTC.

The DNA for the CDR3 is TGCGCCAGCAGTGAGGGGGGGGTAAACAATGAGCAGTTCTTC. Encoded protein: CASSEGGVNNEQFF. The chain couples TRBV10-1 to TRBJ2-1; 7 nucleotides line up with TRBD2. In germline, CDR1 is WNHNN, CDR2 SYGVQD (reference sequence). V lost 2 bases and J lost 5; bases outside the gene matches: 3. The CDR3 has 14 residues.

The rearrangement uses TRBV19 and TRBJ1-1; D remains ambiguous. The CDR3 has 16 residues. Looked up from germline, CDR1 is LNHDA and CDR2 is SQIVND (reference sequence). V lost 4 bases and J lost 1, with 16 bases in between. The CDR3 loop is CASSTDVLQWNTEAFF. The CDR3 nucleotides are TGTGCCAGTAGTACCGATGTCCTACAGTGGAACACTGAAGCTTTCTTT.